Shown below are 29 T cell receptor beta chains from a single sample sequenced in a study of T cell clonotyping in hematopoietic cell transplantation. The assay was immunoSEQ multiplex PCR, and TCRdb's table has in-frame clones only and misses some. The sample includes about 16,000 clones, 80% to 95% of them seen just once. Sequencing was carried out using peripheral blood mononuclear cells. The receptors originated from a man aged 35 to 55 in good health. Some clones in this sample may be carry-over from other donors' samples.

V and J are TRBV7-6 and TRBJ2-3; maybe TRBD1 (6 bases). The V gene lost 1 base and the J gene lost 5 bases, with 10 bases spanning the gap. CDR3 length equals 14 residues. Looked up from germline, CDR1 is SGHVS and CDR2 is FNYEAQ. This CDR3 reads CASSLVSGVDTQYF. In DNA, the CDR3 is TGTGCCAGCAGCTTAGTATCAGGGGTAGATACGCAGTATTTT.

V gene TRBV19 combines with J gene TRBJ2-4; maybe TRBD1 (5 bases). The CDR3 totals 14 residues. Germline CDR1 reads LNHDA; CDR2 reads SQIVND (reference sequence). The V gene lost 1 base and the J gene lost 7 bases, with 11 bases spanning the gap. CDR3 residues: CASSIGGRANIQYF. The CDR3 DNA reads as TGTGCCAGTAGTATAGGCGGCAGGGCTAACATTCAGTACTTC.

J is TRBJ2-7 and V is TRBV13; D may correspond to TRBD1 or TRBD2 (6 bases each). Between the trimmed V and J ends, which lost 5 bases and 6 bases, there was a span of 20 bases. The germline V gene has CDR1 PRHDT and CDR2 FYEKMQ (reference sequence). The CDR3 spans 15 residues. The CDR3: CASSPERGADGEQYF. Written as DNA, the CDR3 is TGTGCCAGCAGCCCAGAGAGGGGGGCTGACGGCGAGCAGTACTTC.

With regard to this clone: The germline gene is not matched at one end of the junction; a read error may be the cause. The CDR3 loop is CAISVGYGYTF. In DNA form, the CDR3 reads TGTGCCATCAGTGTCGGCTATGGCTACACCTTC. This chain links TRBV25-1 with TRBJ1-2; D remains ambiguous. The CDR3 length is 11 residues. Germline V gene data show CDR1 as MGHDK and CDR2 as SYGVNS.

In DNA form, the CDR3 reads TGTGCCTGGAGTACTAGCCGATCAACAGATACGCAGTATTTT. This translates into CAWSTSRSTDTQYF. V and J are TRBV30 and TRBJ2-3; D is perhaps TRBD2 (6 bases). Between the trimmed V and J ends, which lost 2 bases and 3 bases, there was a span of 12 bases. Germline CDR1 GTSNPN, CDR2 SVGIG (reference sequence). There are 14 residues in the CDR3.

This clone was recorded once. V usage is TRBV7-2 and J usage is TRBJ2-7; 8 bases match TRBD2. Germline CDR1 SGHTA, CDR2 FQGNSA. This CDR3 spans 15 amino acids. The trim removed 1 base at V and 3 bases at J, leaving 5 bases unmatched. The CDR3 protein is CASSLDGGVHYEQYF. The CDR3 coding sequence is TGTGCCAGCAGCTTAGACGGGGGGGTTCACTACGAGCAGTACTTC.

The chain couples TRBV7-7 to TRBJ2-2; D not certain. The length of the CDR3 is 13 residues. Germline CDR1 is SSHAT and CDR2 is FNYEAQ (reference sequence). Written as DNA, the CDR3 is TGTGCTAGTCGTGGCCTGAACACCGGGGAGCTGTTTTTT. This gives the protein CASRGLNTGELFF.

This chain joins TRBV10-3 and TRBJ2-7; the D gene could be TRBD1 or TRBD2 (5 bases each). V was trimmed by 4 bases and J by 2 bases, leaving 15 bases between them. The CDR3 has 15 residues. CDR1 and CDR2 (germline): ENHRY, SYGVKD. CDR3 coding DNA: TGTGCCATCAGTGGGGCGGACGGGACGGCCTACGAGCAGTACTTC. Amino acid sequence: CAISGADGTAYEQYF.

This clone was picked up one time. This sample also contains other DNA sequences that code for the same CDR3. This chain uses TRBV2 with TRBJ2-7; unclear D gene. This CDR3 spans 11 amino acids. V was pared by 4 bases and J by 4 bases, with 5 bases between. Germline CDR1 and CDR2: SNHLY and FYNNEI. This chain's CDR3 is CASSGGYEQYF. The CDR3 DNA is TGTGCCAGCAGTGGTGGGTACGAGCAGTACTTC.

The J gene is TRBJ2-1, the V gene TRBV11-2; 8 bases fit TRBD2. CDR1 is SGHAT and CDR2 is FQNNGV in the germline V gene. This CDR3 has 16 residues. Trimming at V came to 5 bases and at J to 5 bases, leaving 11 bases not matched to a gene. This CDR3 is CASSHSVRGGHNEQFF. CDR3 sequence (DNA): TGTGCCAGCAGCCATTCGGTCCGGGGGGGCCACAATGAGCAGTTCTTC.

This clone was observed a handful of times. The chain joins TRBV19 to TRBJ1-5, with a tentative D call TRBD1 (5 bases). The germline V gene encodes CDR1 LNHDA and CDR2 SQIVND (reference sequence). With 5 bases removed from V and 6 bases from J, the gap between germline ends came to 14 bases. This CDR3 has 14 amino acids. This chain's CDR3 is CASSWGVRGQPQHF. The CDR3 nucleotides are TGTGCCAGTAGTTGGGGGGTTCGGGGTCAGCCCCAGCATTTT.

This rearrangement joins TRBV4-3 to TRBJ1-4; the D is unclear. Germline CDR1 and CDR2: LGHNA and YSLEER. The V end was cut by 1 base, the J end by 4 bases, with 7 bases between. This CDR3 contains 14 residues. Written as DNA, the CDR3 is TGCGCCAGCAGCCAAGGGACCTATAATGAAAAACTGTTTTTT. It codes for CASSQGTYNEKLFF.

The count of this clone is one. The chain couples TRBV29-1 to TRBJ2-3, with 7 bases fitting TRBD2. The V gene's germline CDR1 is SQVTM and CDR2 ANQGSEA. The CDR3 consists of 18 residues. Trimming removed 4 bases from V and 9 bases from J; junction bases left unmatched: 25. The CDR3 reads CSVGRGTKGSVEPDTQYF. CDR3 nucleotides: TGCAGCGTTGGTCGCGGGACTAAAGGTTCGGTAGAGCCCGACACGCAGTATTTT.

V gene TRBV19 combines with J gene TRBJ2-5; 15 bases are shared with TRBD2. V trimming: 4 bases; J trimming: 4 bases; junction bases outside the gene matches: 4. The CDR3 consists of 16 residues. CDR1 and CDR2 (germline): LNHDA, SQIVND (reference sequence). The CDR3 coding sequence is TGTGCCAGTAGTACAGGACTAGCGGGAGGGCGAGAGACCCAGTACTTC. This codes for CASSTGLAGGRETQYF.

J is TRBJ2-2 and V is TRBV6-1; D may be TRBD1 (6 bases). The CDR3 has 14 residues. The V gene's germline CDR1 is MNHNS and CDR2 SASEGT. With 5 bases removed from V and 3 bases from J, the gap between germline ends came to 10 bases. In nucleotides, the CDR3 is TGTGCCAGCAGTCCACAGGGAGACACCGGGGAGCTGTTTTTT. This gives the protein CASSPQGDTGELFF.

The chain uses TRBV30 and TRBJ2-1; no clear D. The CDR3 spans 11 residues. The V end lost 4 bases, the J end lost 8 bases, and 9 bases lay between the germline ends. CDR1 is GTSNPN, CDR2 SVGIG, per germline (reference sequence). The CDR3 sequence: CAWTSRDEQFF. The DNA for the CDR3 is TGTGCCTGGACTTCCCGGGATGAGCAGTTCTTC.

V gene TRBV6-5 combines with J gene TRBJ1-2; 7 bases agree with TRBD1. Germline CDR1 and CDR2: MNHEY and SVGAGI. The J segment lost 6 bases and the V segment lost 3 bases, leaving 10 bases of the junction unmatched. This CDR3 is 15 amino acids long. The CDR3 region is CASSYWQGDRNGYTF. The CDR3 DNA follows: TGTGCCAGCAGTTATTGGCAGGGGGATCGAAATGGCTACACCTTC.

V gene TRBV4-3 combines with J gene TRBJ2-1; D possibly corresponds to TRBD1 (5 bases). The germline V gene encodes CDR1 LGHNA and CDR2 YSLEER. The V end was cut by 0 bases, the J end by 8 bases, with 17 bases between. CDR3 size: 16 residues. This CDR3 is CASSQEVPGSPDEQFF. The CDR3, as DNA: TGCGCCAGCAGCCAAGAAGTCCCAGGGTCTCCAGATGAGCAGTTCTTC.

The CDR3, as DNA: TGTGCCAGCAGTCGCCGGGACAGCCTTAACTATGGCTACACCTTC. Amino acid sequence: CASSRRDSLNYGYTF. The chain joins TRBV6-5 to TRBJ1-2, with 7 bases lining up with TRBD1. The germline CDR1 and CDR2 sequences are MNHEY and SVGAGI. V was clipped by 5 bases and J by 1 base; unmatched bases: 7. The CDR3 is 15 amino acids.

The genes are TRBV29-1 and TRBJ1-1; D is perhaps TRBD1 (5 bases). V was shortened by 3 bases and J by 1 base, with 12 bases between the two germline ends. Germline loops: CDR1 SQVTM, CDR2 ANQGSEA. This CDR3 comprises 14 residues. The CDR3 loop reads CSVEPWDGNTEAFF. The CDR3 nucleotides read TGCAGCGTTGAGCCCTGGGACGGGAACACTGAAGCTTTCTTT.

This clone was observed a single time. The chain links TRBV27 to TRBJ1-1; TRBD1 is a possible D gene (6 bases). V shed 4 bases and J shed 5 bases, with 11 bases lying between them. Germline CDR1 MNHEY, CDR2 SMNVEV (reference sequence). The CDR3 spans 13 residues. The CDR3: CASSSGVRTEAFF. The CDR3 coding sequence is TGTGCCAGCAGTTCAGGGGTTCGAACTGAAGCTTTCTTT.

The chain combines TRBV19 with TRBJ2-7; no definite D call. V was clipped by 5 bases and J by 4 bases, with 9 bases between them. This CDR3 is built from 12 residues. Per the germline V gene, CDR1 is LNHDA and CDR2 is SQIVND (reference sequence). This chain's CDR3 is CASSAKDYEQYF. The CDR3 DNA reads as TGTGCCAGTAGTGCCAAGGATTACGAGCAGTACTTC.

This clone appeared a single time. The chain has TRBV30 and TRBJ2-7; tentative D call: TRBD1 (5 bases). CDR1 is GTSNPN and CDR2 is SVGIG in the germline V gene (reference sequence). The CDR3 sequence is 12 residues long. The V end was cut by 1 base, the J end by 3 bases, with 7 bases between. The CDR3 nucleotides read TGTGCCTGGAGTGGGCAGGGCTACGAGCAGTACTTC. Protein sequence: CAWSGQGYEQYF.

J is TRBJ1-2 and V is TRBV29-1, with 8 bases aligning to TRBD1. The CDR3 consists of 14 residues. V lost 7 bases and J lost 0; bases outside the gene matches: 7. Germline CDR1 is SQVTM and CDR2 is ANQGSEA. As DNA, the CDR3 is TGCAGCGCCAGGACAGGGAACCCTAACTATGGCTACACCTTC. This gives the protein CSARTGNPNYGYTF. Looking up the rest from reference TRBV29-1 and TRBJ1-2 gives the full variable domain: SAVISQKPSRDICQRGTSLTIQCQVDSQVTMMFWYRQQPGQSLTLIATANQGSEATYESGFVIDKFPISRPNLTFSTLTVSNMSPEDSSIYLCSARTGNPNYGYTFGSGTRLTVV.

Here the CDR3 DNA reads TGCGCCAGCAGCCAAGAACGCTCCTACAATGAGCAGTTCTTC. Translation: CASSQERSYNEQFF. The gene calls are TRBV4-1 and TRBJ2-1; D is ambiguous. Germline V gene lookup returns CDR1 MGHRA and CDR2 YSYEKL. This CDR3 contains 14 residues. Trimming removed 0 bases at V and 0 bases at J, with 3 bases between.

This sequence joins TRBV11-3 and TRBJ1-2; 7 bases line up with TRBD1. The CDR3 length is 13 residues. The germline V gene has CDR1 SGHNT and CDR2 YENEEA. The ends lost 5 bases at V and 5 bases at J; junction bases unmatched: 5. The CDR3 region has the DNA TGTGCCAGCAGCCCCGGGACAGATTATGGCTACACCTTC. Translated: CASSPGTDYGYTF.

CDR3 protein: CASSLRTDMNTEAFF. As DNA, the CDR3 is TGTGCCAGCAGTCTAAGGACAGATATGAACACTGAAGCTTTCTTT. The V gene is TRBV27, the J gene TRBJ1-1; a possible D gene is TRBD1 (6 bases). V dropped 5 bases and J dropped 0 bases, with 13 bases sitting between them. This CDR3 contains 15 residues. Per the germline V gene, CDR1 is MNHEY and CDR2 is SMNVEV (reference sequence).

This chain joins TRBV28 and TRBJ1-3; D is unresolved. With 4 bases removed from V and 0 bases from J, the gap between germline ends came to 10 bases. The CDR3 totals 15 residues. From germline, CDR1 is MDHEN and CDR2 SYDVKM. The CDR3 DNA reads as TGTGCCAGCAGTTCCGCCCTATACTCTGGAAACACCATATATTTT. This encodes CASSSALYSGNTIYF.

This clone has a handful of counts. V and J are TRBV30 and TRBJ1-1; 9 nucleotides agree with TRBD1. The CDR3 is made up of 15 amino acids. The V and J ends lost 8 bases and 3 bases, in that order; junction bases with no gene match: 13. In germline, CDR1 is GTSNPN, CDR2 SVGIG (reference sequence). CDR3 in amino acids: CATTGGIRGDTEAFF. In DNA form, the CDR3 reads TGTGCCACTACAGGGGGCATTAGAGGGGACACTGAAGCTTTCTTT.